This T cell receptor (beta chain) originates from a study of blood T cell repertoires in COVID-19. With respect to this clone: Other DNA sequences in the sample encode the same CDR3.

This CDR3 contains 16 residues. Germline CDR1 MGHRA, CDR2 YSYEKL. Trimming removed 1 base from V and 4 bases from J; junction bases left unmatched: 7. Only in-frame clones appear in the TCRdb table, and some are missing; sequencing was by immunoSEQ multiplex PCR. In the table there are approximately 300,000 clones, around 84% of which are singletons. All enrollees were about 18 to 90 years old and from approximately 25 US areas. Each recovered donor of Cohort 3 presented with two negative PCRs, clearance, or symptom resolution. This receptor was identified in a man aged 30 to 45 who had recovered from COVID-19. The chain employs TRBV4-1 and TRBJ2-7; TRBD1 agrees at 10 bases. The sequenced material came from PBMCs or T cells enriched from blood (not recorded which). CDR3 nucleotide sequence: TGCGCCAGCAGCCAAGCCCGGACAGGGGGTTCGTACGAGCAGTACTTC. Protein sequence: CASSQARTGGSYEQYF.